This TCR beta chain was identified in a study of blood T cell repertoires in COVID-19. Study details: COVID-19 samples collected from the United States, Italy and Spain covered acute and convalescent phases. PBMCs, B-cell-depleted T cells, or T cells were the source of the cDNA or gDNA that made up the material.

In the original analysis: Amplification with reference gene primers provided the estimates of nucleated cell counts. Sequencing used immunoSEQ multiplex PCR; TCRdb keeps in-frame clones, though not all of them. V and J calls and clone size come straight from that table; D and trimming were deduced from the DNA. The sample holds a few hundred thousand clones; around 86% are singletons and the top ten take around 1.6%. The CDR3 spans 16 residues. CDR1 and CDR2 (germline): SGHKS, YYEKEE (reference sequence). Trimming took off 3 bases at V and 3 bases at J, with 16 bases between the two ends. The genes are TRBV5-5 and TRBJ2-1; D perhaps matches TRBD2 (7 bases). The receptor's source is a woman in her fifties or sixties with acute or convalescent COVID-19. The source material was peripheral blood. The CDR3 coding sequence is TGTGCCAGCAGCTCAATGGGAGGGGGGATCTACAATGAGCAGTTCTTC. Its translation is CASSSMGGGIYNEQFF.